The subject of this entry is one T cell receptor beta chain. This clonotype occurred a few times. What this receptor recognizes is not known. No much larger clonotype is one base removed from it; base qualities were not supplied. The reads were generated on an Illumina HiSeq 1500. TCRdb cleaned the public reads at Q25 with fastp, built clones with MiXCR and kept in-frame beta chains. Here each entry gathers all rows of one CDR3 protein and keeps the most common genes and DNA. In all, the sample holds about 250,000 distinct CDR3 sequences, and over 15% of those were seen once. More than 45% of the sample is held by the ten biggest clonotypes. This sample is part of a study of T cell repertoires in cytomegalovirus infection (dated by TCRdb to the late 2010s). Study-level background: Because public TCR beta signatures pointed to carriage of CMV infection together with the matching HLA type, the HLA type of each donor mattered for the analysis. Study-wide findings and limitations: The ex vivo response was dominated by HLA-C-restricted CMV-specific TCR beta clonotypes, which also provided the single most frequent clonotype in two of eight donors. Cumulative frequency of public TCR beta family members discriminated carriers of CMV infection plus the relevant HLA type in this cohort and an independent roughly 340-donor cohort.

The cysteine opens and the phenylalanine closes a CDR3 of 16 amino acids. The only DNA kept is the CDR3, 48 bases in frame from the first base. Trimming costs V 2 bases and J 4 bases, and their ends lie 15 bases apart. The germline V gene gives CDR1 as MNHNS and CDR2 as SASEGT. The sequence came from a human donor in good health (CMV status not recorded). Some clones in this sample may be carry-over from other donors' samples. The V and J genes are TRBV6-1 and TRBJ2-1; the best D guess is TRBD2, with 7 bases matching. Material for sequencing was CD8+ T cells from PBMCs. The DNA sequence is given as TGTGCCAGCAGTGAAATGGTGGCGGGGGCTTACAATGAGCAGTTCTTC. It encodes CASSEMVAGAYNEQFF.